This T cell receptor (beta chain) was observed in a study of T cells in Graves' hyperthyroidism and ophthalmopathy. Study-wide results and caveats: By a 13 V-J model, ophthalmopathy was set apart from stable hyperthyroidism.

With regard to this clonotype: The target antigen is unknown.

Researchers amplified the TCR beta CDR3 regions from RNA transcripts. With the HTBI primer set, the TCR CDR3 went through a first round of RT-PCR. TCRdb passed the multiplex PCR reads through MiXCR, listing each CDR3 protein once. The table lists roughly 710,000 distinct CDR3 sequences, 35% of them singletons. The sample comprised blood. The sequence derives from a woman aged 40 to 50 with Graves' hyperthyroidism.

The CDR3, as DNA: TGCAGCGCCACAGGCTACTCAACCTACAATGAGCAGTACTTC. This gives the protein CSATGYSTYNEQYF. This chain joins TRBV20-1 and TRBJ2-1, with D perhaps matching TRBD1 (5 bases). The J call could be wrong; TRBJ2-7 is a better fit for the DNA end. From germline, CDR1 is DFQATT and CDR2 SNEGSKA (reference sequence). The CDR3 is 14 residues long.